Given below is one T cell receptor (beta chain) in context. Clones were sequenced by immunoSEQ multiplex PCR, and TCRdb holds only the in-frame ones, with some missing. The sample carries 12,000 to 15,000 clones, 85% recorded once. This specimen comes from a study of tumour-infiltrating T cells in Burkitt lymphoma. Looking at the study overall: Survival, overall and progression-free, tracked with productive clonality.

Per germline, CDR1 MNHEY and CDR2 SVGAGI. This CDR3 is 15 amino acids long. V was trimmed by 2 bases and J by 1 base, leaving 9 bases between them. The TCR originated in a human donor with diffuse large B-cell lymphoma. The V call is TRBV6-5, the J call TRBJ1-5; D might be TRBD1 (6 bases). Sequenced: tumor tissue. CDR3 region: CASSYGGGSNQPQHF. The CDR3 coding sequence is TGTGCCAGCAGTTACGGGGGCGGGAGCAATCAGCCCCAGCATTTT.